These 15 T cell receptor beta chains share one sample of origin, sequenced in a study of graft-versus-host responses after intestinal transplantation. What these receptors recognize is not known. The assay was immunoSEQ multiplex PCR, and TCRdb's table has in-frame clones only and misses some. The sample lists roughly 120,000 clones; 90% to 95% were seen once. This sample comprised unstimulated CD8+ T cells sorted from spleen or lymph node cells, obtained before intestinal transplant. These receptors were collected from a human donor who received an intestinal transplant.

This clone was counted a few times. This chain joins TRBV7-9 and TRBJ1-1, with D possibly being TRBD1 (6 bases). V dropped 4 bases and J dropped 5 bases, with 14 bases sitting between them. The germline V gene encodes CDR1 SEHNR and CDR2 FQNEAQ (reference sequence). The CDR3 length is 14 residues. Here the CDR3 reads CASSSSGGGTEAFF. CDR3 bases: TGTGCCAGCAGCTCCTCGGGAGGGGGGACTGAAGCTTTCTTT. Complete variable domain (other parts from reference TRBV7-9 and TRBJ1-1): DTGVSQNPRHKITKRGQNVTFRCDPISEHNRLYWYRQTLGQGPEFLTYFQNEAQLEKSRLLSDRFSAERPKGSFSTLEIQRTEQGDSAMYLCASSSSGGGTEAFFGQGTRLTVV.

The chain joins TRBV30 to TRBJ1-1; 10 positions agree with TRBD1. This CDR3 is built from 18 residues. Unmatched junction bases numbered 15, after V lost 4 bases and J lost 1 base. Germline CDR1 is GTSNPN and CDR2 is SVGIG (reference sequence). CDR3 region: CAWTGGRDRGRWNTEAFF. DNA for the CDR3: TGTGCCTGGACCGGAGGGCGAGACAGGGGGCGTTGGAACACTGAAGCTTTCTTT.

CDR3 bases: TGCGCCAGCAGCTATAGACTAGCGGGTACAGATACGCAGTATTTT. This gives the protein CASSYRLAGTDTQYF. This chain connects TRBV4-3 to TRBJ2-3, with 10 bases aligning to TRBD2. This CDR3 spans 15 amino acids. J lost 3 bases, V lost 5 bases, and 5 bases had no gene match. Germline assignment: CDR1 LGHNA and CDR2 YSLEER.

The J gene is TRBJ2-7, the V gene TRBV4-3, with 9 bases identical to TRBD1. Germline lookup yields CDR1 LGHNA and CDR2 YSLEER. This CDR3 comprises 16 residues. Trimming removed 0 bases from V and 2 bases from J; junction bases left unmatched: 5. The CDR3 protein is CASSQENRGRTYEQYF. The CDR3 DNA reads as TGCGCCAGCAGCCAAGAAAACAGGGGGCGTACCTACGAGCAGTACTTC.

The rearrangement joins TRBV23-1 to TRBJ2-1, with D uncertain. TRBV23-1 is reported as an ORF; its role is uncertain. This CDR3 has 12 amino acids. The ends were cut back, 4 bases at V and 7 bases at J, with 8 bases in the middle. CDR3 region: CASSPPANEQFF. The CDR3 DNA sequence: TGCGCCAGCAGTCCCCCGGCGAATGAGCAGTTCTTC.

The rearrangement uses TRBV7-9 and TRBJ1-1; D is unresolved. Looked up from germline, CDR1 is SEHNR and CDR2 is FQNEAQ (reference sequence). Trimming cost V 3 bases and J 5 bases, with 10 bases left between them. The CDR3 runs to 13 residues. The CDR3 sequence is CASSFEGKTEAFF. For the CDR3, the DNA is TGTGCCAGCAGCTTTGAAGGGAAGACTGAAGCTTTCTTT.

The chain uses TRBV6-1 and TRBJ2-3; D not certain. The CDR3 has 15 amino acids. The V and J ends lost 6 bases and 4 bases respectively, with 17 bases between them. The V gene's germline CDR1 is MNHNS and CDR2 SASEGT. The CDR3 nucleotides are TGTGCCAGCAGCGCTTCGTGGGAAAGATCAGATACGCAGTATTTT. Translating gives CASSASWERSDTQYF.

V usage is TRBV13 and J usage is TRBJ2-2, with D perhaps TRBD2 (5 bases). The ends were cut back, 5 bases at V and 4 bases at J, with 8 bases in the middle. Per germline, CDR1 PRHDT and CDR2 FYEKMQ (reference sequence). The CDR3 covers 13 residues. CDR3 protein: CASSPRGTGELFF. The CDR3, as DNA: TGTGCCAGCAGCCCCCGGGGCACCGGGGAGCTGTTTTTT.

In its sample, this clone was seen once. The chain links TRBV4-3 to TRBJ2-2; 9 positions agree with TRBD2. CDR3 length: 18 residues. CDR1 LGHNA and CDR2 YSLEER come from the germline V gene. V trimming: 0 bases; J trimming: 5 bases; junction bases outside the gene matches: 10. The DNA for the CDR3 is TGCGCCAGCAGCCAAGATGGTGAGGCTAGCGGGATTACCGGGGAGCTGTTTTTT. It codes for CASSQDGEASGITGELFF.

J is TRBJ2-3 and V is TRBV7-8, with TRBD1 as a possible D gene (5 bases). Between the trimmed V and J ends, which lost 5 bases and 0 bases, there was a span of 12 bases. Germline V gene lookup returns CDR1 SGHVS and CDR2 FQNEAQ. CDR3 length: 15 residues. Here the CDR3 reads CASSPWGQSTDTQYF. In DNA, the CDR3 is TGTGCCAGCAGCCCGTGGGGCCAAAGCACAGATACGCAGTATTTT.

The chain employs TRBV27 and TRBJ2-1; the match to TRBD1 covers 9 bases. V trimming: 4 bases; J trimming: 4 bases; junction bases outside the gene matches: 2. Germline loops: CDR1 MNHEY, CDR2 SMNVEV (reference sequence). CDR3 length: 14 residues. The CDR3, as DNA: TGTGCCAGCAGTTCGGGACAGGGTTACAATGAGCAGTTCTTC. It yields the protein CASSSGQGYNEQFF.

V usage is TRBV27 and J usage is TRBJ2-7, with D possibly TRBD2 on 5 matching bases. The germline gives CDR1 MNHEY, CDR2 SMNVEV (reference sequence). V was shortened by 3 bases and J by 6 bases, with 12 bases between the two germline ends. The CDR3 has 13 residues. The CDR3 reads CASSFSVGVEQYF. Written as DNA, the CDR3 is TGTGCCAGCAGTTTTTCGGTGGGAGTCGAGCAGTACTTC.

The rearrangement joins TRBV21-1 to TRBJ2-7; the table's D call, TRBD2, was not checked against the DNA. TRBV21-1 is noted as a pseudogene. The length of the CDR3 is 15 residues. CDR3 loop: CASSTVAAQPYEQYF. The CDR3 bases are TGTGCCAGCAGCACGGTAGCGGCCCAGCCCTACGAGCAGTACTTC.

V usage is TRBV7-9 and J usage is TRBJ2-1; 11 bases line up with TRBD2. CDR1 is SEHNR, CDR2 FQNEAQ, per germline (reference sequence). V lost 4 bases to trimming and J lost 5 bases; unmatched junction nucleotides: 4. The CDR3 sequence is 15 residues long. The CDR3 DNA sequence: TGTGCCAGCAGCTCCCCTAGCGGGAGGAACAATGAGCAGTTCTTC. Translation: CASSSPSGRNNEQFF. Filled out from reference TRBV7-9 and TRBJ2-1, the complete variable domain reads DTGVSQNPRHKITKRGQNVTFRCDPISEHNRLYWYRQTLGQGPEFLTYFQNEAQLEKSRLLSDRFSAERPKGSFSTLEIQRTEQGDSAMYLCASSSPSGRNNEQFFGPGTRLTVL.

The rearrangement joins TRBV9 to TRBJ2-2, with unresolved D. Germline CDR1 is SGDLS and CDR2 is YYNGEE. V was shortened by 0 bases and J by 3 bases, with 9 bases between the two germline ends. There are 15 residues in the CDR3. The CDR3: CASSVAYRDTGELFF. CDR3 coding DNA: TGTGCCAGCAGCGTAGCTTACCGAGACACCGGGGAGCTGTTTTTT.